This TCR beta chain was identified during a study of monozygotic twins with inflammatory bowel disease. Study-level points and caveats: Clonotype overlap with others was lower in IBD patients than in healthy twins, a difference that was greatest with disease activity.

Each sample's cDNA came from eight separate reactions. Template switching incorporated UMIs with a 6-nucleotide sample barcode. TCRdb reprocessed the 5' RACE reads, with one entry per CDR3 protein and no DNA. This repertoire includes 330,000 or so distinct CDR3 sequences. Regarding this clonotype: Its target is not known.

CDR1 SGHRS and CDR2 YFSETQ come from the germline V gene. This CDR3 is built from 15 residues. The receptor was isolated from a human donor with ulcerative colitis or Crohn's disease, or a healthy co-twin of an affected twin (not recorded which). The material sequenced was blood. This chain links TRBV5-1 with TRBJ2-7; lacking DNA, the TRBD1 call made by TCRdb goes unchecked. The CDR3 protein is CASSSTPGGGHEQYF.